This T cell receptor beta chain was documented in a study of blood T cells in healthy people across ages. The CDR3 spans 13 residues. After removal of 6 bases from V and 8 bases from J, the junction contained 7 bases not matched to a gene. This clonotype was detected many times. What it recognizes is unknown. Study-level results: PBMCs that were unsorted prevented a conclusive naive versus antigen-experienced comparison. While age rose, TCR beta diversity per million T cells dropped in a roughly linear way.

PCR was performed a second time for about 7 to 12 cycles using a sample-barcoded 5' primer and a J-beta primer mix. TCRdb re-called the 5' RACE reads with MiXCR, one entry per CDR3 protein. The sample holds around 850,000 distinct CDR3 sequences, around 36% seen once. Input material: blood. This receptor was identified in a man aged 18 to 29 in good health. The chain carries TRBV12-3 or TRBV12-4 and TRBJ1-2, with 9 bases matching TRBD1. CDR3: CASSPGTGTGYTF. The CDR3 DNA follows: TGTGCCAGCAGCCCTGGGACAGGGACGGGCTACACCTTC.